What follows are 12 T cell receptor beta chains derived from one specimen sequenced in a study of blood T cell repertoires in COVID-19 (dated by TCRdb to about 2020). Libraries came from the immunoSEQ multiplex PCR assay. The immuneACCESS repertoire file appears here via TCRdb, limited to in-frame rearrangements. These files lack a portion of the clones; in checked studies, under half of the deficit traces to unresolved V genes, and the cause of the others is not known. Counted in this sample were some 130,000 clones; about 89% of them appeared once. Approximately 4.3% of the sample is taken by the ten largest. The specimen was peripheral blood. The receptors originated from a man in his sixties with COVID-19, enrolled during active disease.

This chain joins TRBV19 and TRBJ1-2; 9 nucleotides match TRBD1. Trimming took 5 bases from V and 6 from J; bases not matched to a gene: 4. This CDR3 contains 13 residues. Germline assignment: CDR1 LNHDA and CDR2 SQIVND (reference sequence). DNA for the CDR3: TGTGCCAGTAGTGTAAGACAGGGGGATGGCTACACCTTC. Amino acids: CASSVRQGDGYTF.

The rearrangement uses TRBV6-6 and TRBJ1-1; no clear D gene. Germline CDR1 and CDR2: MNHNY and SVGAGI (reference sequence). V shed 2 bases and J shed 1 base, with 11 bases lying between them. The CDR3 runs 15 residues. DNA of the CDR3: TGTGCCAGCAGTTACCCCATTTCCCCGAACACTGAAGCTTTCTTT. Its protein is CASSYPISPNTEAFF.

The DNA for the CDR3 is TGTGCCAGCAGTTCTATATCCCGGGACAGGGCGTCAAGCTCTGGGGCCAACGTCCTGACTTTC. This gives the protein CASSSISRDRASSSGANVLTF. V usage is TRBV6-2 or TRBV6-3 and J usage is TRBJ2-6; 9 bases match TRBD1. Germline V gene sequence: CDR1 MNHEY, CDR2 SVGEGT. This CDR3 spans 21 amino acids. V was pared by 4 bases and J by 0 bases, with 16 bases of the junction left unmatched.

The CDR3 DNA reads TGTGCCAGCTCCCCCAACGGGGGGGGCCACACCGGGGAGCTGTTTTTT. Its protein product is CASSPNGGGHTGELFF. The V call is TRBV18, the J call TRBJ2-2, with 8 bases aligning to TRBD2. This CDR3 contains 16 residues. Per germline, CDR1 KGHSH and CDR2 LQKENI. The junction had 9 bases not matched to a gene; V was cut back by 6 bases and J by 3 bases.

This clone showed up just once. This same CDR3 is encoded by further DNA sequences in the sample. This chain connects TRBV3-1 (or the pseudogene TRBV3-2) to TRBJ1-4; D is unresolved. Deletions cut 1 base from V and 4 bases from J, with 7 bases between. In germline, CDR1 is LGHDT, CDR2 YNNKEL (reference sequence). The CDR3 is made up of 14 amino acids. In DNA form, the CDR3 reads TGTGCCAGCAGCCAAGGGAGGCATAATGAAAAACTGTTTTTT. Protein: CASSQGRHNEKLFF.

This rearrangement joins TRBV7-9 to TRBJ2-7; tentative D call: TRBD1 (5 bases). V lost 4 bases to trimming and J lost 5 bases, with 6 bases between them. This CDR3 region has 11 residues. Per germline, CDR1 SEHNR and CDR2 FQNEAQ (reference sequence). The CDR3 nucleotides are TGTGCCAGCAGCTCCAGGGACGAGCAGTACTTC. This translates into CASSSRDEQYF.

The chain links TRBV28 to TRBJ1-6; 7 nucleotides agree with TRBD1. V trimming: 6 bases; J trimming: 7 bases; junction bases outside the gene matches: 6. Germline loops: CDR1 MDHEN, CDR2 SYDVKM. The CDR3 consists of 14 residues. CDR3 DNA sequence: TGTGCCAGCAGCCCCGGGACAGACAATTCACCCCTCCACTTT. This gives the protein CASSPGTDNSPLHF. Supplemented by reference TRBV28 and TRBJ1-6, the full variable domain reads DVKVTQSSRYLVKRTGEKVFLECVQDMDHENMFWYRQDPGLGLRLIYFSYDVKMKEKGDIPEGYSVSREKKERFSLILESASTNQTSMYLCASSPGTDNSPLHFGNGTRLTVT.

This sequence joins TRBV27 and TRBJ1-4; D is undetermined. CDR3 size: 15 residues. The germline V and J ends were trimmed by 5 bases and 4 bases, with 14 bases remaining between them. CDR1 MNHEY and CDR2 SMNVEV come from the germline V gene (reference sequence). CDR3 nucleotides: TGTGCCAGCAGTCACGGGAAAGACAATAATGAAAAACTGTTTTTT. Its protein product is CASSHGKDNNEKLFF.

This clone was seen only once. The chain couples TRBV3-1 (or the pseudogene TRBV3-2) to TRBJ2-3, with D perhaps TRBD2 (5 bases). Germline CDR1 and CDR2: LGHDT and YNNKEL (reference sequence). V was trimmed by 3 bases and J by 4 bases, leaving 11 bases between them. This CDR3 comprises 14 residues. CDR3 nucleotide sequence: TGTGCCAGCAGCCAGGACTTAACCGCAGATACGCAGTATTTT. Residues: CASSQDLTADTQYF.

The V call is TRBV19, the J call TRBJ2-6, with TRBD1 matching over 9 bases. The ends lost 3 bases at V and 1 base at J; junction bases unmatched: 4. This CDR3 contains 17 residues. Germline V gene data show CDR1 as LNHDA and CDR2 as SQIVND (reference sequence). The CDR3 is CASSIAQGASGANVLTF. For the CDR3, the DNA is TGTGCCAGTAGTATTGCACAGGGGGCTTCTGGGGCCAACGTCCTGACTTTC.

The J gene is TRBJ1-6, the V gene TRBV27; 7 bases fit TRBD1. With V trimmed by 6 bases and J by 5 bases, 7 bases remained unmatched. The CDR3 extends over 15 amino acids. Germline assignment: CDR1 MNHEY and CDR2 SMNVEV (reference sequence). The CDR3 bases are TGTGCCAGCAGCCCGCTACAGGGGAATAATTCACCCCTCCACTTT. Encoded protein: CASSPLQGNNSPLHF.

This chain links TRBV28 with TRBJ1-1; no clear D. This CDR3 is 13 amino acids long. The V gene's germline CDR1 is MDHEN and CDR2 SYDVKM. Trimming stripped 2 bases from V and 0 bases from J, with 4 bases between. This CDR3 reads CASSLPVNTEAFF. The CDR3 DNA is TGTGCCAGCAGTTTACCGGTGAACACTGAAGCTTTCTTT.